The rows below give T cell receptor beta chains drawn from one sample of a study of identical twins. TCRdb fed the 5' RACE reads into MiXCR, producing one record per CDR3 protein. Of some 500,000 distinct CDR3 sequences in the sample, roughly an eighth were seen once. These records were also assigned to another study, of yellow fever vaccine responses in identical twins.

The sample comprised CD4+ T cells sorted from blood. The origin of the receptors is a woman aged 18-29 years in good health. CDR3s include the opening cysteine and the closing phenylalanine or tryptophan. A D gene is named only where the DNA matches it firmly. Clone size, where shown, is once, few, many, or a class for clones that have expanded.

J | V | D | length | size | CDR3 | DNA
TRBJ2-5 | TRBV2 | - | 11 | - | CASGPLETQYF | TGTGCCAGCGGCCCGTTGGAGACCCAGTACTTC
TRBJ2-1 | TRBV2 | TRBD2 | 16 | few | CASSEAGLAAYNEQFF | TGTGCCAGCAGTGAAGCAGGGCTAGCGGCTTACAATGAGCAGTTCTTC
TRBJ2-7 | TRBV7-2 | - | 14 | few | CASSLGFSFYEQYF | TGTGCCAGCAGCTTAGGGTTCTCTTTCTACGAGCAGTACTTC
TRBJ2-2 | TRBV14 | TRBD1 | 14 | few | CASIGTGDTGELFF | TGTGCCAGCATCGGGACAGGGGACACCGGGGAGCTGTTTTTT
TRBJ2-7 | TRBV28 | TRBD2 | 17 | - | CASSLGGTSGYSYEQYF | TGTGCCAGCAGTTTAGGGGGGACTAGCGGGTACTCCTACGAGCAGTACTTC
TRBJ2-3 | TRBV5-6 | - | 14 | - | CASSLYRTTDTQYF | TGTGCCAGCAGCTTGTACAGGACGACAGATACGCAGTATTTT
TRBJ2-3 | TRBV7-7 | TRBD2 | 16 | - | CASSLGAGGRTDTQYF | TGTGCTAGCAGCCTAGGAGCGGGGGGGCGTACAGATACGCAGTATTTT
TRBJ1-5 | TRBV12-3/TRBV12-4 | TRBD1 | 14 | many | CASSLGQINQPQHF | TGTGCCAGCAGCTTGGGACAGATCAATCAGCCCCAGCATTTT
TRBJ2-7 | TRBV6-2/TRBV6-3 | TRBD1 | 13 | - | CASRSLDRDEQYF | TGTGCCAGCCGATCATTGGACAGGGACGAGCAGTACTTC
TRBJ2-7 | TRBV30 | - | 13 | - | CAWSDQGPYEQYF | TGTGCCTGGAGTGACCAGGGTCCCTACGAGCAGTACTTC
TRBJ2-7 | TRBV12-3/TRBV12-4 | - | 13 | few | CASSLRQDYEQYF | TGTGCCAGCAGTTTGAGACAGGACTACGAGCAGTACTTC
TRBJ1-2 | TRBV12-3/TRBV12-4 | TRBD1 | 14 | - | CASSPSTGGHGYTF | TGTGCCAGCAGCCCCTCGACAGGGGGTCATGGCTACACCTTC
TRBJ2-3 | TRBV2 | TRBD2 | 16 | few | CASSHTSGGATDTQYF | TGTGCCAGCAGCCACACTAGCGGGGGGGCGACAGATACGCAGTATTTT
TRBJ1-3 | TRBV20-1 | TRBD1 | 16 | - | CSARGTGGDSGNTIYF | TGCAGTGCTAGGGGGACAGGGGGTGACTCTGGAAACACCATATATTTT
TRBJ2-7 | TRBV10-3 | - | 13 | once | CAISEPASYEQYF | TGTGCCATCAGTGAGCCAGCCTCCTACGAGCAGTACTTC
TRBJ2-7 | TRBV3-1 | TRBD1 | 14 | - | CASSLRGQGSEQYF | TGTGCCAGCAGCCTCCGTGGACAGGGAAGCGAGCAGTACTTC
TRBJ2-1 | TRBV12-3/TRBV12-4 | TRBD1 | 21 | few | CASSFPRTGGYYQSSYNEQFF | TGTGCCAGCAGTTTCCCGCGCACAGGGGGCTATTACCAGAGCTCCTACAATGAGCAGTTCTTC
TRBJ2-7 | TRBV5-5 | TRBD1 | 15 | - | CASSMRTGGGYEQYF | TGTGCCAGCAGCATGCGGACAGGGGGTGGCTACGAGCAGTACTTC
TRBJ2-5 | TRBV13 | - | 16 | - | CASSGPKVGLGETQYF | TGTGCCAGCAGCGGCCCAAAAGTGGGGCTGGGGGAGACCCAGTACTTC
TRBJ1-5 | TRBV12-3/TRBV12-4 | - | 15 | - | CASSLKGWDNQPQHF | TGTGCCAGCAGTTTGAAAGGCTGGGACAATCAGCCCCAGCATTTT
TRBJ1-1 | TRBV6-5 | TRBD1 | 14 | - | CASSFTGVRTEAFF | TGTGCCAGCAGTTTCACAGGGGTTAGAACTGAAGCTTTCTTT
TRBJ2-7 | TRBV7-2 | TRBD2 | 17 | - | CASSLVSGLAGAYEQYF | TGTGCCAGCAGCTTAGTGTCCGGACTAGCGGGGGCCTACGAGCAGTACTTC
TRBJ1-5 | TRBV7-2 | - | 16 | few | CASSQLQGKGNQPQHF | TGTGCCAGCAGTCAGCTCCAGGGGAAGGGCAATCAGCCCCAGCATTTT
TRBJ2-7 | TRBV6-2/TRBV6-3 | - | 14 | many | CASSYFQTSGEQYF | TGTGCCAGCAGTTACTTTCAGACCTCTGGCGAGCAGTACTTC
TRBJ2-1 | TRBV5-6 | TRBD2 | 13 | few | CASSRLAGGEQFF | TGTGCCAGCAGCAGACTAGCGGGGGGGGAGCAGTTCTTC
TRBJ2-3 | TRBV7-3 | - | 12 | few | CASSAPSDTQYF | TGTGCCAGCAGCGCCCCCTCCGATACGCAGTATTTT
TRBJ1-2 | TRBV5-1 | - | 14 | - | CASNQQGPNYGYTF | TGCGCCAGCAACCAACAGGGACCTAACTATGGCTACACCTTC
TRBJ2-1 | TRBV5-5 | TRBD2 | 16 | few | CASSGFLAGAYNEQFF | TGTGCCAGCAGCGGATTCCTAGCGGGAGCCTACAATGAGCAGTTCTTC
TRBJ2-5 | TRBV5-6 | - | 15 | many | CASSLAGLGEETQYF | TGTGCCAGCAGCTTGGCCGGTTTGGGAGAAGAGACCCAGTACTTC
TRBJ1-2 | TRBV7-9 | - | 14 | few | CASSRAGPLTGYTF | TGTGCCAGCAGCCGGGCAGGACCCTTGACTGGCTACACCTTC
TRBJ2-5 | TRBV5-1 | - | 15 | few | CASSSARTASGTQYF | TGCGCCAGCAGCTCCGCCCGGACCGCGTCGGGGACCCAGTACTTC
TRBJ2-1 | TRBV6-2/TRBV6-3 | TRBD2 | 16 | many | CASRLLAGGWDNEQFF | TGTGCCAGCAGGCTTCTAGCGGGAGGTTGGGACAATGAGCAGTTCTTC
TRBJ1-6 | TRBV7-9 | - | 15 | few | CASSLGVGHNSPLHF | TGTGCCAGCAGCTTAGGTGTGGGGCATAATTCACCCCTCCACTTT
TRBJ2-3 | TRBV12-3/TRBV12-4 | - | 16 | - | CASSLAGRVPRDTQYF | TGTGCCAGCAGTTTAGCGGGCAGGGTCCCCCGTGATACGCAGTATTTT
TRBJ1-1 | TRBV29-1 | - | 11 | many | CSVALNTEAFF | TGCAGCGTTGCCCTAAACACTGAAGCTTTCTTT
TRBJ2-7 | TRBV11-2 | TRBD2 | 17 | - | CASSLEASGSRSYEQYF | TGTGCCAGCAGCTTAGAGGCTAGCGGGAGCCGATCCTACGAGCAGTACTTC
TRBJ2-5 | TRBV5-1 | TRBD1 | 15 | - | CASSWGTGYQETQYF | TGCGCCAGCAGCTGGGGGACAGGTTACCAAGAGACCCAGTACTTC
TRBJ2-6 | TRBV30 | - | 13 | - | CAWSVSGANVLTF | TGTGCCTGGAGTGTATCTGGGGCCAACGTCCTGACTTTC
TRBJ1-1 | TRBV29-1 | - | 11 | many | CSVEMNWKAFF | TGCAGCGTTGAGATGAACTGGAAAGCTTTCTTT
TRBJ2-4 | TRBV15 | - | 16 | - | CATSRERGIAKNIQYF | TGTGCCACCAGCAGAGAAAGGGGGATAGCCAAAAACATTCAGTACTTC
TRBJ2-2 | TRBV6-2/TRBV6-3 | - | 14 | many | CASSRDGNTGELFF | TGTGCCAGCAGCCGGGACGGGAACACCGGGGAGCTGTTTTTT
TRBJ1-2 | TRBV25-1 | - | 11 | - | CASSDGSGYTF | TGTGCCAGCAGTGACGGGAGTGGCTACACCTTC
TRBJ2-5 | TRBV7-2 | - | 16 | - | CASSLDGGTDTETQYF | TGTGCCAGCAGCTTAGACGGGGGGACAGATACAGAGACCCAGTACTTC
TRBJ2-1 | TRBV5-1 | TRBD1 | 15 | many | CASMQPGGLNNEQFF | TGCGCCAGCATGCAACCAGGGGGCCTGAACAATGAGCAGTTCTTC
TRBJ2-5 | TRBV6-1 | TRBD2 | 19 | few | CASSEGLAGGGGYQETQYF | TGTGCCAGCAGTGAGGGACTAGCGGGGGGCGGAGGGTACCAAGAGACCCAGTACTTC
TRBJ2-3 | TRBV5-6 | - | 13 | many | CASNLGGPDTQYF | TGTGCCAGCAACCTGGGGGGGCCAGATACGCAGTATTTT
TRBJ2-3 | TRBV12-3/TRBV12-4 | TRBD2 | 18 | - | CASSIPRGGLAVVDTQYF | TGTGCCAGCAGTATCCCTCGGGGGGGACTAGCGGTTGTTGATACGCAGTATTTT
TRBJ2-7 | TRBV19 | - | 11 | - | CASRRNYEQYF | TGTGCCAGTAGGAGAAACTACGAGCAGTACTTC
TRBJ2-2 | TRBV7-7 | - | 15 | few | CASSPSSTGRVELFF | TGTGCTAGCAGCCCCTCGTCCACAGGTCGGGTGGAGCTGTTTTTT
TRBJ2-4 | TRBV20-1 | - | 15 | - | CSASGQGLAKNIQYF | TGCAGTGCTAGTGGTCAGGGATTAGCCAAAAACATTCAGTACTTC
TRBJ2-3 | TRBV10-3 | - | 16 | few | CAISERGGAESGTQYF | TGTGCCATCAGTGAGAGGGGGGGGGCCGAGTCTGGTACGCAGTATTTT
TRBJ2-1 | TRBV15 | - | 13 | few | CATSRDRALEQFF | TGTGCCACCAGCAGAGATCGCGCCCTAGAGCAGTTCTTC